These 17 T cell receptor beta chains were sequenced from one sample in a study of T cell repertoires in cytomegalovirus infection. The antigens of these receptors remain unknown. TCRdb re-called the reads through MiXCR, storing one row per CDR3 protein. The table shows approximately 500,000 distinct CDR3 sequences, with around 30% occurring only once. This sample comprised cultured PBMCs, obtained from culture after CMV antigen stimulation. These receptors were collected from a human donor in good health (CMV status not recorded). Some clones in this sample may be carry-over from other donors' samples.

The chain links TRBV29-1 to TRBJ2-1; 7 bases are a match to TRBD2. Germline V lookup: CDR1 SQVTM, CDR2 ANQGSEA. This CDR3 has 12 amino acids. V was clipped by 7 bases and J by 2 bases; unmatched bases: 2. CDR3 nucleotide sequence: TGCAGCGCTGGGACTACCTACAATGAGCAGTTCTTC. Its translation is CSAGTTYNEQFF.

Many counts were recorded for this clonotype. The J gene is TRBJ2-1, the V gene TRBV7-2; 10 bases line up with TRBD2. V lost 4 bases to trimming and J lost 5 bases; unmatched junction nucleotides: 8. The germline gives CDR1 SGHTA, CDR2 FQGNSA. The CDR3 covers 16 residues. The CDR3 region has the DNA TGTGCCAGCAGCTCGGAGTTAGCGGGAGGCCACAATGAGCAGTTCTTC. It codes for CASSSELAGGHNEQFF. The full variable domain, its missing parts supplied by reference TRBV7-2 and TRBJ2-1, is GAGVSQSPSNKVTEKGKDVELRCDPISGHTALYWYRQSLGQGLEFLIYFQGNSAPDKSGLPSDRFSAERTGGSVSTLTIQRTQQEDSAVYLCASSSELAGGHNEQFFGPGTRLTVL.

Only a few counts were recorded for this clonotype. The chain couples TRBV6-2 or TRBV6-3 to TRBJ2-7; tentatively, D is TRBD2 (6 bases). The CDR3 has 11 amino acids. The germline V gene encodes CDR1 MNHEY and CDR2 SVGEGT. The DNA of the CDR3 is TGTGCGGTCGGGAGCTCCTACGAGCAGTACGTC. Translated: CAVGSSYEQYV.

The chain links TRBV6-1 to TRBJ1-6; D is ambiguous. The germline V gene has CDR1 MNHNS and CDR2 SASEGT. V lost 6 bases and J 10 bases, leaving 16 bases between the germline ends. The CDR3 length is 14 residues. The CDR3 sequence: CASSAGFLGSPLHF. DNA of the CDR3: TGTGCCAGCAGCGCCGGGTTCCTTGGCTCACCCCTCCACTTT.

In its sample, this clonotype was seen a few times. This chain joins TRBV12-3 or TRBV12-4 and TRBJ2-1; 7 bases are shared with TRBD2. CDR3 length: 15 amino acids. The junction had 6 bases not matched to a gene; V was cut back by 2 bases and J by 5 bases. The CDR3 DNA reads TGTGCCAGCAGTTTAAGCCGAGCGGGACACAATGAGCAGTTCTTC. It yields the protein CASSLSRAGHNEQFF.

Points on this clonotype: A much larger clonotype is one base distant, so this may be a read error. CDR3 amino acids: CASRSYHREDTRNTIYF. CDR3 bases: TGTGCCAGCAGATCTTACCACAGGGAAGACACTAGGAACACCATATATTTT. V usage is TRBV7-2 and J usage is TRBJ1-3, with a weak D call TRBD1 (6 bases). Germline V gene data show CDR1 as SGHTA and CDR2 as FQGNSA. The CDR3 runs 17 residues. V shed 6 bases and J shed 7 bases, with 25 bases lying between them.

The chain joins TRBV20-1 to TRBJ2-7, with 7 bases identical to TRBD2. Trimming cost V 0 bases and J 4 bases; bases outside gene matches: 9. This CDR3 is built from 15 residues. In germline, CDR1 is DFQATT, CDR2 SNEGSKA (reference sequence). The CDR3 sequence: CSARDRGGGPYEQYF. CDR3 sequence (DNA): TGCAGTGCTAGAGATCGCGGGGGAGGTCCGTACGAGCAGTACTTC.

This clonotype was seen only once. The CDR3 is CASSRDRVVTGELFF. The CDR3 nucleotides are TGTGCCAGCAGCCGTGACAGGGTAGTTACCGGGGAGCTGTTTTTT. This chain joins TRBV5-4 and TRBJ2-2; 7 nucleotides match TRBD1. CDR1 is SGHNT, CDR2 YYREEE, per germline (reference sequence). Trimming took 4 bases from V and 5 from J; bases not matched to a gene: 8. This CDR3 region has 15 residues.

The chain combines TRBV7-8 with TRBJ2-3; 12 bases line up with TRBD2. After removal of 2 bases from V and 6 bases from J, the junction contained 9 bases not matched to a gene. The CDR3 is 17 amino acids. CDR1 is SGHVS and CDR2 is FQNEAQ in the germline V gene. The CDR3 region has the DNA TGTGCCAGCAGCTTAACGACTAGCGGGAGTTCTTCGGATACGCAGTATTTT. Translating gives CASSLTTSGSSSDTQYF.

The V call is TRBV19, the J call TRBJ1-2, with D uncertain. Trimming shortened V by 2 bases and J by 4 bases, and 11 bases separated the two germline ends. CDR1 is LNHDA and CDR2 is SQIVND in the germline V gene (reference sequence). CDR3 length equals 14 residues. The CDR3 DNA sequence: TGTGCCAGTAGTATAAATTCCCCAAGCTATGGCTACACCTTC. As protein: CASSINSPSYGYTF.

The chain has TRBV6-5 and TRBJ1-6, with 9 bases aligning to TRBD1. The CDR3 runs 15 residues. Germline CDR1 and CDR2: MNHEY and SVGAGI. Trimming took 0 bases from V and 7 from J; bases not matched to a gene: 1. The CDR3 loop reads CASSYSGTGNSPLHF. CDR3 bases: TGTGCCAGCAGTTACTCTGGGACAGGGAATTCACCCCTCCACTTT.

The chain carries TRBV20-1 and TRBJ1-2, with 7 bases fitting TRBD1. This CDR3 has 13 amino acids. Germline CDR1 and CDR2: DFQATT and SNEGSKA (reference sequence). The V segment lost 3 bases and the J segment 2 bases; nucleotides outside the gene matches: 3. Here the CDR3 DNA reads TGCAGTGCTAGCCTGGGACAGAACTATGGCTACACCTTC. This translates into CSASLGQNYGYTF.

This clonotype showed up many times. Here the CDR3 reads CASSLSSGALTYEQYF. The CDR3 nucleotides are TGTGCCAGCAGCCTATCTAGCGGAGCTCTTACCTACGAGCAGTACTTC. The rearrangement joins TRBV7-9 to TRBJ2-7, with 7 bases aligning to TRBD2. CDR3 length: 16 residues. The trim removed 5 bases at V and 2 bases at J, leaving 12 bases unmatched. Germline V gene lookup returns CDR1 SEHNR and CDR2 FQNEAQ (reference sequence).

This clonotype was counted only a few times. The genes are TRBV7-2 and TRBJ2-5; D might be TRBD1 (6 bases). V lost 4 bases and J lost 1, with 16 bases in between. There are 16 residues in the CDR3. Germline CDR1 SGHTA, CDR2 FQGNSA. The CDR3: CASSSATWTAQETQYF. The CDR3 region has the DNA TGTGCCAGCAGCTCAGCCACCTGGACAGCCCAAGAGACCCAGTACTTC.

This clonotype has a handful of counts. The V call is TRBV11-2, the J call TRBJ1-2; possible D gene TRBD1, 5 bases. The V end lost 4 bases, the J end lost 2 bases, and 32 bases lay between the germline ends. Per germline, CDR1 SGHAT and CDR2 FQNNGV. CDR3 length: 21 residues. The CDR3 loop is CASSSLRSAGKIRDLNYGYTF. The DNA of the CDR3 is TGTGCCAGCAGCTCCTTAAGGTCGGCAGGGAAGATTCGGGATTTGAACTATGGCTACACCTTC.

The genes are TRBV7-3 and TRBJ1-3; 9 bases match TRBD1. This CDR3 is built from 15 residues. Germline V gene lookup returns CDR1 SGHTA and CDR2 FQGTGA. After removal of 4 bases from V and 4 bases from J, the junction contained 5 bases not matched to a gene. CDR3 bases: TGTGCCAGCAGCTCGACAGGGGGAATGGGAAACACCATATATTTT. This codes for CASSSTGGMGNTIYF.

This clonotype was detected once. The CDR3 DNA is TGTTCCTTAGGGGGGCGCGACCCAGAGACCCAGTACTTC. It specifies CSLGGRDPETQYF. The V and J genes are TRBV28 and TRBJ2-5; TRBD1 or TRBD2 may be the D gene (6 bases each). CDR3 size: 13 residues. Germline V gene sequence: CDR1 MDHEN, CDR2 SYDVKM.